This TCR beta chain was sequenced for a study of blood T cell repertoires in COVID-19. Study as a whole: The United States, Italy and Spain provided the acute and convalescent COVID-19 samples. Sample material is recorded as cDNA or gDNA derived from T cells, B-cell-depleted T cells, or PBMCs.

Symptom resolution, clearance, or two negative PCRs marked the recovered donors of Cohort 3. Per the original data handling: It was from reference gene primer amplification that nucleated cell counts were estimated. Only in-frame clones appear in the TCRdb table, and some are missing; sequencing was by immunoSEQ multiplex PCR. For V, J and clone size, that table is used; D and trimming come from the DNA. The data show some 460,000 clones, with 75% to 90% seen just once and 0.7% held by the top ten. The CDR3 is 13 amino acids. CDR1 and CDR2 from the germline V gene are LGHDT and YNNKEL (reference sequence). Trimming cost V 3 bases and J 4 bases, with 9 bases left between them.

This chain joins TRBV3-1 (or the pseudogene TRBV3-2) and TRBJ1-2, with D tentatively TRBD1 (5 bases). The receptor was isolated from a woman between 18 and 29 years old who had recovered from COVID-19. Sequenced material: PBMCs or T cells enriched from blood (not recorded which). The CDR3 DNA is TGTGCCAGCAGCCAGCGGGGGTCCTATGGCTACACCTTC. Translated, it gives CASSQRGSYGYTF.